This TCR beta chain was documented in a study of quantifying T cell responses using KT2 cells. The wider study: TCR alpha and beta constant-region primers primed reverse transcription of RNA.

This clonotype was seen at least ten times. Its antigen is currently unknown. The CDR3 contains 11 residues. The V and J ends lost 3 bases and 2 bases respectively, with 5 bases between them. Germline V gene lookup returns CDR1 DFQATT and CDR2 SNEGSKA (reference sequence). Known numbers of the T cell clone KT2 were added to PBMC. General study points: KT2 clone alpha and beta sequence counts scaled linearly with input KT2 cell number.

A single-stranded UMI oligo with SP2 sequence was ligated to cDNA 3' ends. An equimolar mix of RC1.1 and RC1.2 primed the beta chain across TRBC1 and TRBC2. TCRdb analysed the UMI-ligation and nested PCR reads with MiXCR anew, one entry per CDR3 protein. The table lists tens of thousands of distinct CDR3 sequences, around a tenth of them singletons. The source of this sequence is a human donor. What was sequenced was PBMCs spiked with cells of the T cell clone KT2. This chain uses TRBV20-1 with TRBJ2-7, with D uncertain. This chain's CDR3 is CSARDAYEQYF. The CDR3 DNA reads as TGCAGTGCTAGGGATGCCTACGAGCAGTACTTC.